These 29 T cell receptor beta chains came from one sample sequenced in a study of CD8+ T cells in alopecia areata. cDNA serving as the sequencing template came from extracted, reverse transcribed RNA. The method was immunoSEQ multiplex PCR; TCRdb's version includes in-frame clones alone and lacks a portion of them. Of 150,000 to 200,000 clones in the sample, roughly 60% were seen once. Treatment given: oral pan-JAK inhibitor, 5-10 mg twice daily. The sample in question was CD4+ T cells sorted from blood, obtained between weeks 55 and 65, from a patient treated with tofacitinib. These receptors came from a human donor with alopecia areata.

This clone was observed a handful of times. V usage is TRBV29-1 and J usage is TRBJ2-1, with TRBD1 matching over 7 bases. Trimming at V came to 6 bases and at J to 7 bases, leaving 9 bases not matched to a gene. Germline-derived CDR1 and CDR2 are SQVTM and ANQGSEA. The CDR3 is 13 amino acids. The CDR3 nucleotides read TGCAGCGTGGAAAAGACAGGGTTAAATGAGCAGTTCTTC. Its translation is CSVEKTGLNEQFF.

The chain combines TRBV5-1 with TRBJ2-2, with TRBD1 as a possible D gene (6 bases). V dropped 0 bases and J dropped 1 base, with 7 bases sitting between them. Germline values: CDR1 SGHRS, CDR2 YFSETQ. This CDR3 spans 15 amino acids. CDR3 loop: CASSLDRVNTGELFF. As DNA, the CDR3 is TGCGCCAGCAGCTTGGACAGGGTGAACACCGGGGAGCTGTTTTTT. Full variable domain (rest looked up from reference TRBV5-1 and TRBJ2-2): KAGVTQTPRYLIKTRGQQVTLSCSPISGHRSVSWYQQTPGQGLQFLFEYFSETQRNKGNFPGRFSGRQFSNSRSEMNVSTLELGDSALYLCASSLDRVNTGELFFGEGSRLTVL.

This clone was recorded a few times. The CDR3: CASSAIAGSTDTQYF. The CDR3 DNA is TGCGCCAGCAGCGCTATAGCGGGGAGCACAGATACGCAGTATTTT. The gene calls are TRBV5-1 and TRBJ2-3; 8 positions agree with TRBD2. Germline V gene data show CDR1 as SGHRS and CDR2 as YFSETQ. V shed 4 bases, J shed 0 bases, and the junction held 4 bases outside the gene matches. CDR3 length equals 15 residues.

This clone came up a few times. This chain connects TRBV30 to TRBJ1-6; 7 positions agree with TRBD1. This CDR3 has 16 residues. Germline lookup yields CDR1 GTSNPN and CDR2 SVGIG (reference sequence). V dropped 0 bases and J dropped 7; count of bases not matched to a gene: 9. The CDR3 region is CAWSVLDRALNSPLHF. The CDR3 coding sequence is TGTGCCTGGAGTGTACTAGACAGGGCCTTAAATTCACCCCTCCACTTT.

This clone has just a few counts. The rearrangement links TRBV6-5 to TRBJ2-5, with D possibly being TRBD1 (6 bases). This CDR3 has 15 residues. Per the germline V gene, CDR1 is MNHEY and CDR2 is SVGAGI. The ends were cut back, 0 bases at V and 3 bases at J, with 11 bases in the middle. The CDR3 nucleotides are TGTGCCAGCAGTTACTCGGCAGGGGCGGAAGAGACCCAGTACTTC. It codes for CASSYSAGAEETQYF.

This clone was counted a few times. The chain has TRBV29-1 and TRBJ2-5; TRBD2 aligns across 7 bases. Per germline, CDR1 SQVTM and CDR2 ANQGSEA. CDR3 size: 14 residues. The V and J ends lost 1 base and 7 bases, in that order; junction bases with no gene match: 9. CDR3 sequence (DNA): TGCAGCGTTGAAGGGACTAGAGCCGCCGGGACCCAGTACTTC. Translating gives CSVEGTRAAGTQYF.

This clone came up a few times. The CDR3, as DNA: TGTGCCAGCAGTTTAGGGGGGGCCTACGAGACCCAGTACTTC. Encoded protein: CASSLGGAYETQYF. The rearrangement joins TRBV28 to TRBJ2-5; a possible D gene is TRBD2 (7 bases). Trimming pared 2 bases from V and 5 bases from J, leaving 12 bases between. The CDR3 runs to 14 residues. Germline V gene sequence: CDR1 MDHEN, CDR2 SYDVKM.

This chain uses TRBV7-3 with TRBJ2-1; TRBD2 matches at 9 bases. With V trimmed by 5 bases and J by 4 bases, 9 bases remained unmatched. The CDR3 sequence is 16 residues long. Germline V CDR1 and CDR2: SGHTA, FQGTGA. CDR3 nucleotide sequence: TGTGCCAGCAGCCCACAGGGACTAGCCCGATACAATGAGCAGTTCTTC. Translated, it gives CASSPQGLARYNEQFF.

Notes on this clone: Different DNA sequences within this sample yield the same CDR3. This chain joins TRBV15 and TRBJ2-3, with D hard to call. Trimming took off 0 bases at V and 4 bases at J, with 5 bases between the two ends. CDR1 LNHNV and CDR2 YYDKDF come from the germline V gene (reference sequence). The CDR3 totals 13 residues. The CDR3 protein is CATSRDVADTQYF. The CDR3 DNA sequence: TGTGCCACCAGCAGAGATGTGGCAGATACGCAGTATTTT.

The J gene is TRBJ2-3, the V gene TRBV5-8; unclear D gene. Looked up from germline, CDR1 is SGHTS and CDR2 is YDEGEE. CDR3 length equals 16 residues. V lost 4 bases and J lost 0, with 15 bases in between. The CDR3, as DNA: TGTGCCAGCAGCCCCCAGTATAGCCCTAGCACAGATACGCAGTATTTT. This gives the protein CASSPQYSPSTDTQYF.

This chain links TRBV16 with TRBJ2-5; D perhaps matches TRBD2 (5 bases). The CDR3 totals 16 residues. The germline V and J ends were trimmed by 1 base and 0 bases, with 12 bases remaining between them. Germline V gene data show CDR1 as KGHSY and CDR2 as FQNENV. The CDR3 nucleotides read TGTGCCAGCAGCCAATTAGAGCAGGACTACCAAGAGACCCAGTACTTC. This translates into CASSQLEQDYQETQYF.

The rearrangement joins TRBV19 to TRBJ2-7; the D gene is possibly TRBD1 (6 bases). CDR1 is LNHDA and CDR2 is SQIVND in the germline V gene (reference sequence). The V end was cut by 0 bases, the J end by 2 bases, with 8 bases between. The CDR3 is 14 residues long. In DNA, the CDR3 is TGTGCCAGTAGTATAGATGGACAGACCTACGAGCAGTACTTC. This codes for CASSIDGQTYEQYF.

V usage is TRBV5-1 and J usage is TRBJ2-1; a possible D gene is TRBD1 (6 bases). The CDR3 has 15 residues. Trimming left V 4 bases short and J 6 bases short, with 17 bases between. Germline assignment: CDR1 SGHRS and CDR2 YFSETQ. CDR3 nucleotide sequence: TGCGCCAGCAGCCCCGGGACAATTTCGATCAATGAGCAGTTCTTC. Amino acid sequence: CASSPGTISINEQFF.

This clone was seen a handful of times. J is TRBJ1-5 and V is TRBV10-3; TRBD1 might be the D (5 bases). The CDR3 is made up of 16 amino acids. V was shortened by 0 bases and J by 3 bases, with 12 bases between the two germline ends. In germline, CDR1 is ENHRY, CDR2 SYGVKD. The CDR3 bases are TGTGCCATCAGTGAGTCGAGGGACTTGACCAATCAGCCCCAGCATTTT. Translation gives CAISESRDLTNQPQHF.

This clone was counted only a few times. The chain combines TRBV29-1 with TRBJ2-5; no firm D call. Germline CDR1 reads SQVTM; CDR2 reads ANQGSEA. The CDR3 is 14 residues long. Trimming pared 3 bases from V and 4 bases from J, leaving 15 bases between. The CDR3 sequence is CSVDKGIPGETQYF. DNA for the CDR3: TGCAGCGTTGATAAGGGAATTCCAGGAGAGACCCAGTACTTC. Variable domain in full (rest from reference TRBV29-1 and TRBJ2-5): SAVISQKPSRDICQRGTSLTIQCQVDSQVTMMFWYRQQPGQSLTLIATANQGSEATYESGFVIDKFPISRPNLTFSTLTVSNMSPEDSSIYLCSVDKGIPGETQYFGPGTRLLVL.

Note on this clone: The sample holds other DNA sequences that translate to the same CDR3. The rearrangement links TRBV2 to TRBJ2-7, with D unclear. The V gene's germline CDR1 is SNHLY and CDR2 FYNNEI. CDR3 length: 12 amino acids. V was pared by 1 base and J by 4 bases, with 5 bases between. CDR3 in DNA: TGTGCCAGCAGTGAAGGCCCTTACGAGCAGTACTTC. Amino acid sequence: CASSEGPYEQYF.

This clone was seen a few times. The chain has TRBV6-1 and TRBJ2-5; TRBD1 agrees at 10 bases. The CDR3 length is 15 residues. J gave up 2 bases and V 8 bases, and 8 bases lay outside the gene matches. The germline V gene has CDR1 MNHNS and CDR2 SASEGT. The CDR3 reads CASGGQGGWQETQYF. The DNA for the CDR3 is TGTGCCAGCGGAGGACAGGGGGGATGGCAAGAGACCCAGTACTTC.

The rearrangement joins TRBV2 to TRBJ2-3; D is undetermined. The CDR3 has 14 residues. In germline, CDR1 is SNHLY, CDR2 FYNNEI. V gave up 4 bases and J gave up 4 bases, with 12 bases separating them. The CDR3: CASSGGLGPDTQYF. The CDR3 DNA reads TGTGCCAGCAGTGGGGGTTTAGGGCCAGATACGCAGTATTTT.

This chain uses TRBV29-1 with TRBJ2-3; 8 bases are shared with TRBD2. CDR1 is SQVTM and CDR2 is ANQGSEA in the germline V gene. The trim removed 7 bases at V and 2 bases at J, leaving 8 bases unmatched. This CDR3 has 14 residues. The CDR3 protein is CSGRAGGTTDTQYF. The CDR3 nucleotides read TGCAGCGGCAGGGCGGGGGGTACCACAGATACGCAGTATTTT.

The CDR3 here is CASSQDTASGGNNEQFF. CDR3 DNA: TGCGCCAGCAGCCAAGATACGGCTAGCGGGGGGAACAATGAGCAGTTCTTC. V is TRBV4-1 and J is TRBJ2-1; 11 bases agree with TRBD2. After removal of 0 bases from V and 5 bases from J, the junction contained 6 bases not matched to a gene. Germline V CDR1 and CDR2: MGHRA, YSYEKL. The CDR3 covers 17 residues.

The V gene is TRBV5-1, the J gene TRBJ2-1, with D possibly TRBD2 on 5 matching bases. This CDR3 has 15 amino acids. V was cut by 4 bases and J by 1 base, with 12 bases left in between. The germline V gene encodes CDR1 SGHRS and CDR2 YFSETQ. The CDR3 region has the DNA TGCGCCAGCAGCCCAACTAGTCGGTCCTACAATGAGCAGTTCTTC. This sequence encodes CASSPTSRSYNEQFF.

This chain links TRBV7-2 with TRBJ1-1, with D maybe TRBD1 (6 bases). V was trimmed by 0 bases and J by 6 bases, leaving 14 bases between them. There are 15 residues in the CDR3. Germline-derived CDR1 and CDR2 are SGHTA and FQGNSA. In DNA form, the CDR3 reads TGTGCCAGCAGCTTAGCGGGGGGCGCCAATTCTGAAGCTTTCTTT. Its protein is CASSLAGGANSEAFF.

This rearrangement joins TRBV29-1 to TRBJ2-7; D uncertain. Trimming removed 6 bases at V and 2 bases at J, with 14 bases between. Germline V gene data show CDR1 as SQVTM and CDR2 as ANQGSEA. The CDR3 covers 13 residues. The CDR3 loop is CSVAPRLAYEQYF. The CDR3 nucleotides are TGCAGCGTGGCCCCACGTCTAGCCTACGAGCAGTACTTC.

The rearrangement uses TRBV27 and TRBJ1-2; tentative D call: TRBD1 (5 bases). CDR3 length equals 14 residues. V lost 6 bases to trimming and J lost 3 bases, with 14 bases between them. Per germline, CDR1 MNHEY and CDR2 SMNVEV (reference sequence). The CDR3 bases are TGTGCCAGCAGGGAGGACACTCCAGACTATGGCTACACCTTC. Encoded protein: CASREDTPDYGYTF.

This chain uses TRBV30 with TRBJ2-7; D is perhaps TRBD2 (5 bases). The CDR3 covers 14 residues. Germline V gene sequence: CDR1 GTSNPN, CDR2 SVGIG (reference sequence). V dropped 2 bases and J dropped 6 bases, with 17 bases sitting between them. This CDR3 reads CAWSMSGLRREQYF. CDR3 nucleotides: TGTGCCTGGAGTATGAGCGGCCTCCGCCGCGAGCAGTACTTC.

The CDR3 coding sequence is TGCGCCAGCAGCCAAGAGGGGAATAATTCACCCCTCCACTTT. It encodes CASSQEGNNSPLHF. The chain recombines TRBV4-1 with TRBJ1-6; no clear D gene. Trimming stripped 0 bases from V and 5 bases from J, with 5 bases between. The germline gives CDR1 MGHRA, CDR2 YSYEKL. CDR3 length equals 14 residues.

The V gene is TRBV25-1, the J gene TRBJ2-5; D is ambiguous. There are 17 residues in the CDR3. The ends were cut back, 2 bases at V and 0 bases at J, with 16 bases in the middle. Germline CDR1 is MGHDK and CDR2 is SYGVNS. The CDR3 nucleotides read TGTGCCAGCAGTGAAACCAGATTTCCCAAGCACCAAGAGACCCAGTACTTC. Translation: CASSETRFPKHQETQYF.

This chain uses TRBV5-6 with TRBJ1-1, with D maybe TRBD1 (6 bases). This CDR3 has 11 amino acids. Trimming pared 4 bases from V and 11 bases from J, leaving 12 bases between. Per germline, CDR1 SGHDT and CDR2 YYEEEE. DNA for the CDR3: TGTGCCAGCAGCGTGGGGGCTGGTGCTTTCTTT. It specifies CASSVGAGAFF.

The sample holds a few counts of this clone. V is TRBV29-1 and J is TRBJ2-4; 9 bases map to TRBD1. The germline gives CDR1 SQVTM, CDR2 ANQGSEA. J gave up 4 bases and V 2 bases, and 3 bases lay outside the gene matches. This CDR3 has 14 residues. CDR3 sequence reads: CSVEIGQGKNIQYF. The CDR3 nucleotides read TGCAGCGTTGAAATCGGACAGGGGAAAAACATTCAGTACTTC.